Listed below are T cell receptor beta chains from one sample, sequenced in a study of tumor-infiltrating lymphocytes in primary liver carcinoma. TCRdb re-called the multiplex PCR reads with MiXCR, one entry per CDR3 protein. The sample holds fewer than 110,000 distinct CDR3 sequences, around 73% seen once. Material for sequencing was liver tumor tissue from sampling region 2. The receptors shown here come from a woman aged 55-69 years with primary liver carcinoma and hepatitis B virus infection. Each CDR3 is given with its conserved first and last residue. The D gene is left open where the match is weak. The listing skips clone size in some rows; elsewhere it reads once, few, many or a size class.

>TRBV5-5|TRBD2|NA|TRBJ2-3
CAATAGGHTDTQYF
TGTGCCGCCACAGCGGGAGGACACACTGATACGCAGTATTTT
>TRBV11-1|NA|once|TRBJ2-7
CASNWGGTRTYERYF
TGTGCCAGCAACTGGGGCGGGACGAGGACCTACGAGCGATACTTC
>TRBV5-6|TRBD1|NA|TRBJ2-1
CPRSPDRIPYNEQFF
TGTCCCAGAAGCCCGGACAGGATCCCCTACAATGAGCAGTTCTTC
>TRBV19|NA|NA|TRBJ2-3
CASSIVPTDTQYF
TGTGCCAGTAGTATAGTTCCCACAGATACGCAGTATTTT
>TRBV4-1|TRBD2|NA|TRBJ2-4
CPSSQTGTSGSTNIQYF
TGCCCCAGCAGTCAGACCGGGACTAGCGGGAGTACTAACATTCAGTACTTC
>TRBV11-3|NA|NA|TRBJ2-7
CASSSWGARTMDNEQYF
TGTGCCAGCAGCTCCTGGGGGGCGCGGACCATGGACAATGAGCAGTACTTC
>TRBV6-1|TRBD2|NA|TRBJ2-2
CASSQAGGSDVELFF
TGTGCCAGCAGCCAAGCGGGAGGGTCTGACGTGGAGCTGTTTTTT
>TRBV11-2|TRBD2|NA|TRBJ2-3
CASNPGLAGPGTQYF
TGTGCCAGCAACCCAGGACTAGCGGGCCCAGGTACGCAGTATTTT
>TRBV13|NA|NA|TRBJ2-1
CASSSRPDSSRDSYNEQFF
TGTGCAAGCAGCTCACGCCCTGATTCTAGCAGGGACTCCTACAATGAGCAGTTCTTC
>TRBV11-2|NA|medium-sized|TRBJ2-5
CASSLGLGSQETQYF
TGTGCCAGCAGCTTGGGGCTGGGATCGCAAGAGACCCAGTACTTC
>TRBV29-1|TRBD2|once|TRBJ2-5
CSAGLAGGGQQETQYF
TGCAGCGCGGGACTAGCGGGAGGTGGACAGCAAGAGACCCAGTACTTC
>TRBV12-3/TRBV12-4|NA|NA|TRBJ1-2
CASSLKLYGYTF
TGTGCCAGCAGTTTGAAACTTTATGGCTACACCTTC
>TRBV30|TRBD2|few|TRBJ2-2
CAWSVGGSGELFF
TGTGCCTGGAGTGTGGGGGGGTCCGGGGAGCTGTTTTTT
>TRBV29-1|NA|NA|TRBJ2-3
CSERESSTGTQYF
TGCAGCGAACGGGAGTCTAGCACAGGTACGCAGTATTTT
>TRBV29-1|NA|NA|TRBJ2-3
CSVERGVCTDTQYF
TGCAGCGTTGAAAGAGGTGTGTGCACAGATACGCAGTATTTT
>TRBV20-1|TRBD1|NA|TRBJ1-1
CSAVDRVNTEAFF
TGCAGTGCTGTGGACAGGGTGAACACTGAAGCTTTCTTT
>TRBV11-2|NA|NA|TRBJ1-1
CVGSPTWDGGKGTEAFF
TGTGTCGGCAGCCCGACATGGGATGGGGGTAAAGGCACTGAAGCTTTCTTT
>TRBV5-1|NA|many|TRBJ2-2
CASSLGQTNTGELFF
TGCGCCAGCAGCTTGGGGCAAACGAACACCGGGGAGCTGTTTTTT
>TRBV29-1|NA|NA|TRBJ2-3
CSERARGFGDTQYF
TGCAGCGAGAGGGCTCGGGGGTTTGGAGATACGCAGTATTTT
>TRBV14|NA|many|TRBJ2-7
CASSLTPGQHYEQYF
TGTGCCAGCAGCCTAACACCCGGACAGCACTACGAGCAGTACTTC
>TRBV6-5|NA|NA|TRBJ2-2
CASNKIPDSTEELFF
TGTGCCAGTAATAAAATTCCGGACAGCACCGAGGAGCTGTTTTTT
>TRBV4-1|NA|many|TRBJ1-2
CASSPASGARGGYTF
TGCGCCAGCAGCCCCGCTAGCGGGGCAAGGGGTGGCTACACCTTC
>TRBV7-8|NA|many|TRBJ1-3
CASSPGFSSGNTIYF
TGTGCCAGCAGCCCTGGATTCAGCTCTGGAAACACCATATATTTT
>TRBV23-1|NA|NA|TRBJ2-2
CAPRGELLF
TGCGCTCCACGCGGGGAGCTGTTATTT
>TRBV12-3/TRBV12-4|NA|NA|TRBJ2-7
CASNFGQGIPYEQYF
NA